The present entry profiles one T cell receptor (beta chain) with its context. This sample was included in a study of control samples from healthy donors and cancer patients. The assay was immunoSEQ multiplex PCR, and TCRdb's table has in-frame clones only and misses some. The profile shows under 200,000 clones, around 93% of them singletons. Germline V CDR1 and CDR2: SGHRS, YFSETQ. J lost 6 bases, V lost 4 bases, and 12 bases had no gene match. The length of the CDR3 is 16 residues. The chain carries TRBV5-1 and TRBJ1-4; TRBD1 agrees at 7 bases. Sample: blood. The clonotype originates from a woman aged 55-75 years in good health. In nucleotides, the CDR3 is TGCGCCAGCAGCCTAGCTCCCGGGACAGCTTATGAAAAACTGTTTTTT. As protein: CASSLAPGTAYEKLFF.